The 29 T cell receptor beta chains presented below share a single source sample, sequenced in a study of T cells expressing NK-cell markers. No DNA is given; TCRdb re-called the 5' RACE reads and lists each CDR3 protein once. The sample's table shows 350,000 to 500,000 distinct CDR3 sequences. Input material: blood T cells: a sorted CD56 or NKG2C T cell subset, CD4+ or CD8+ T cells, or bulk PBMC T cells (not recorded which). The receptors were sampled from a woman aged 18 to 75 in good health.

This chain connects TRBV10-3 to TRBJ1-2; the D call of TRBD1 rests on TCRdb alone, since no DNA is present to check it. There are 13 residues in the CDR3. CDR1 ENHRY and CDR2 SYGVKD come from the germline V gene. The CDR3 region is CAISVPGGSGYTF.

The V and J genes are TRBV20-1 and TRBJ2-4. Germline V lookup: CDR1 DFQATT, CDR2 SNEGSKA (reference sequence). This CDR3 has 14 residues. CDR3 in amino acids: CSAPNPKAKNIQYF.

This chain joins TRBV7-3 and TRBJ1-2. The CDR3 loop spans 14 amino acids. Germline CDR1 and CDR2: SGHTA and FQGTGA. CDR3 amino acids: CASRGTGPYGAYTF.

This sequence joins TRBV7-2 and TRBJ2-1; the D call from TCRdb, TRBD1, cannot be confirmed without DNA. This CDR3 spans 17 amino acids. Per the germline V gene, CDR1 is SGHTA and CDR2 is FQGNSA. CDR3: CASSSQGWGQGGNEQFF.

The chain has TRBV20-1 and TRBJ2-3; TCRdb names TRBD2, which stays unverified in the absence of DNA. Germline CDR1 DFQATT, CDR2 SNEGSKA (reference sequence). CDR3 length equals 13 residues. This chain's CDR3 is CSAAAGVWYTQYF.

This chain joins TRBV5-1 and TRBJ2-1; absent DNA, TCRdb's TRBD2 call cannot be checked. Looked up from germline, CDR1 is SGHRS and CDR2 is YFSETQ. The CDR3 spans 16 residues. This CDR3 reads CASKVVSGGSYNEQFF.

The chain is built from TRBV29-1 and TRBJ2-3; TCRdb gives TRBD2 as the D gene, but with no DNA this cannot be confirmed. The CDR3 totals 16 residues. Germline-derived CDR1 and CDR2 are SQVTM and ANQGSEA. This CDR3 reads CSVSSVEAGGSDTQYF.

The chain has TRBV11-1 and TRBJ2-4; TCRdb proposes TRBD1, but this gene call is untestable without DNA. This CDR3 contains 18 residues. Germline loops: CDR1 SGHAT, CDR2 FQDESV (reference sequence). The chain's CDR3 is CASSYGQGALVTKNIQYF.

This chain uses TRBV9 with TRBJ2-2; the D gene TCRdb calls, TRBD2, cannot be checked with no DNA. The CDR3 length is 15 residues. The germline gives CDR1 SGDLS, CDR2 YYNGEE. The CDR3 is CASSVSGRNTGELFF.

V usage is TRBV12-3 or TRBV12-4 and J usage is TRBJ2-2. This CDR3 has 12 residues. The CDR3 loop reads CASSFWAGELFF.

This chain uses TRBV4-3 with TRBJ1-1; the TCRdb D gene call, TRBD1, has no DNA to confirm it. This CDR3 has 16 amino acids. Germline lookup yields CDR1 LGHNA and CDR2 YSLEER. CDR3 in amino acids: CASSQDPGQKYTEAFF.

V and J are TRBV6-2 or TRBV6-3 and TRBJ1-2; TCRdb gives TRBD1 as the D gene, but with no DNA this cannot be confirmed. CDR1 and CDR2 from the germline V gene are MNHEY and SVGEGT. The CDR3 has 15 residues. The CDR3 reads CASTSGTDLNYGYTF.

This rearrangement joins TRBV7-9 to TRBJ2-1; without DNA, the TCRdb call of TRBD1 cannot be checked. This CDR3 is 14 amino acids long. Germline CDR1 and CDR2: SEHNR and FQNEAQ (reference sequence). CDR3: CARAGTDRDNEQFF.

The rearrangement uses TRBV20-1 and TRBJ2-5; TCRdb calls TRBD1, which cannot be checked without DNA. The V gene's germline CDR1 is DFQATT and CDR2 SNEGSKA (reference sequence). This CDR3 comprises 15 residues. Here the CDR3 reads CSAGRGTGGKETQYF.

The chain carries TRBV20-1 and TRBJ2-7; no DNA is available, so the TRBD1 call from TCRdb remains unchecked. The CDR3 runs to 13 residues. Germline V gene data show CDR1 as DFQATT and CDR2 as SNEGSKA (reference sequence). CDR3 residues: CSASTGGSYEQYF.

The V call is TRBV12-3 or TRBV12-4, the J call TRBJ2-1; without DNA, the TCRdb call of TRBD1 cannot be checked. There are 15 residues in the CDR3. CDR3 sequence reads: CASSLGQAMNNEQFF.

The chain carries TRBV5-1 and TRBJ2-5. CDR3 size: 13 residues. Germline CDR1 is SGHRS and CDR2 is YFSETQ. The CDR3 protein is CASNLGSQETQYF.

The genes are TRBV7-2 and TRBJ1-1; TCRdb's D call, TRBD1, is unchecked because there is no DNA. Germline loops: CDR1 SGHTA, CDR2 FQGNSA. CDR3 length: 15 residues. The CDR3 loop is CASSLASRGPTEAFF.

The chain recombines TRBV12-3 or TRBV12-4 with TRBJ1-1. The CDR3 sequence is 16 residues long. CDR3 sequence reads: CASTPTLLGLRTEAFF.

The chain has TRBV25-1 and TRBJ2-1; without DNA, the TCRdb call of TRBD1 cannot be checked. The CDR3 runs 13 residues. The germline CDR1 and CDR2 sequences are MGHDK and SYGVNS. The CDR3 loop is CASSKGQGFEQFF.

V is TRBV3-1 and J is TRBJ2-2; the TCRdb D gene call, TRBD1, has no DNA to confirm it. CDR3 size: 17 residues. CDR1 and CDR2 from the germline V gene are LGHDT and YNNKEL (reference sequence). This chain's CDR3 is CASSPLRGVLNTGELFF.

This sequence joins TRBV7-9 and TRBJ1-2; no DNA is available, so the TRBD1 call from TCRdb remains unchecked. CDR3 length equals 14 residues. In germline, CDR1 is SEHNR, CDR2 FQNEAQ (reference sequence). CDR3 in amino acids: CASSLDGTNYGYTF.

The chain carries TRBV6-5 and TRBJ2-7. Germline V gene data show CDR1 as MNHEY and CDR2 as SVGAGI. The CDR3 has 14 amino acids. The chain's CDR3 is CASSLDRKSYEQYF.

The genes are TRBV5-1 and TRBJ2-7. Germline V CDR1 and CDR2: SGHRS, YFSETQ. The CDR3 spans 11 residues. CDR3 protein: CASRVSYEQYF. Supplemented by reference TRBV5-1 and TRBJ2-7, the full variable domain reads KAGVTQTPRYLIKTRGQQVTLSCSPISGHRSVSWYQQTPGQGLQFLFEYFSETQRNKGNFPGRFSGRQFSNSRSEMNVSTLELGDSALYLCASRVSYEQYFGPGTRLTVT.

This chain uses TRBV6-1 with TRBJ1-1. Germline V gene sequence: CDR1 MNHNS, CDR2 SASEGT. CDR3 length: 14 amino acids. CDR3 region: CASSEWGQGTEAFF.

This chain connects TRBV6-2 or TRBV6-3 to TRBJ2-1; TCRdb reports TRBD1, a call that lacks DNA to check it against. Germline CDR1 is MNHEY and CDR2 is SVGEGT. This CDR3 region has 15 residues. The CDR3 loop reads CASTEDTYEGNEQFF.

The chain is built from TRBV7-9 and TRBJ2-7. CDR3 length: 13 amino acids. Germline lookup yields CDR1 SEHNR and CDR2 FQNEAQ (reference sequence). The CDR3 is CASSLKETYEQYF.

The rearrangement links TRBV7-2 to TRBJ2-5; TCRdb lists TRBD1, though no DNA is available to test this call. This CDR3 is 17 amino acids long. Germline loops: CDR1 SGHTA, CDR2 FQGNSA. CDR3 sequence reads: CASSLAQPSWGRETQYF.

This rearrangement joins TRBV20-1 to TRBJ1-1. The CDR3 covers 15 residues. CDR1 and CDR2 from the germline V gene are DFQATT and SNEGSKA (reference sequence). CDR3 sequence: CSARVAGLMNTEAFF.